This T cell receptor beta chain emerged from a study of chemoradiotherapy in HPV16-positive cancers. Only in-frame clones appear in the TCRdb table, and some are missing; sequencing was by immunoSEQ multiplex PCR. Counted here are approximately 2,100 clones, over 75% occurring once; the ten biggest clones make up about 9.3%. V lost 2 bases, J lost 8 bases, and 7 bases lay in between. The germline V gene encodes CDR1 MNHEY and CDR2 SMNVEV (reference sequence). This CDR3 has 12 residues. The sample consisted of tumor tissue, taken from a patient who underwent chemoradiotherapy. This receptor was identified in a human donor with HPV-associated anogenital cancer. The V gene is TRBV27, the J gene TRBJ2-1; possible D gene TRBD2, 6 bases. The CDR3 is CASSLRRDEQFF. In DNA form, the CDR3 reads TGTGCCAGCAGTTTAAGGAGGGATGAGCAGTTCTTC.